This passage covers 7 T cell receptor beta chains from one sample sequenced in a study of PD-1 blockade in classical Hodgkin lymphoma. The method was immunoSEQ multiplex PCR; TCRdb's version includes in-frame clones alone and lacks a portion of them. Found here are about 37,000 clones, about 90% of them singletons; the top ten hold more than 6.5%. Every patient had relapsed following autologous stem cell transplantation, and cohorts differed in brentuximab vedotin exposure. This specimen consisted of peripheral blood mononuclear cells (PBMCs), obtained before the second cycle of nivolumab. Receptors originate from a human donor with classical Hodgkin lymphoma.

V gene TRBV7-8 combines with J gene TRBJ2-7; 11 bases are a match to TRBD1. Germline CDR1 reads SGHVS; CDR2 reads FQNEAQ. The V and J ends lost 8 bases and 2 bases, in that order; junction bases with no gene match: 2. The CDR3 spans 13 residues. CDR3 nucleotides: TGTGCCAGCCGGGACAGGGGGACCTACGAGCAGTACTTC. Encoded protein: CASRDRGTYEQYF.

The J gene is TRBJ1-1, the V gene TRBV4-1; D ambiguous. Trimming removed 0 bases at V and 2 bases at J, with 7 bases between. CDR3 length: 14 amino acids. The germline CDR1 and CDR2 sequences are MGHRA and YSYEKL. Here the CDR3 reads CASSQDGSNTEAFF. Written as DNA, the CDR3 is TGCGCCAGCAGCCAAGATGGGTCTAACACTGAAGCTTTCTTT.

CDR3 residues: CASSAGGESTDTQYF. Here the CDR3 DNA reads TGTGCCAGCAGCGCAGGGGGGGAGAGCACAGATACGCAGTATTTT. The chain recombines TRBV6-4 with TRBJ2-3; D is possibly TRBD1 or TRBD2 (7 bases each). The CDR3 sequence is 15 residues long. V lost 6 bases and J 0 bases, leaving 13 bases between the germline ends. Per the germline V gene, CDR1 is MRHNA and CDR2 is SNTAGT.

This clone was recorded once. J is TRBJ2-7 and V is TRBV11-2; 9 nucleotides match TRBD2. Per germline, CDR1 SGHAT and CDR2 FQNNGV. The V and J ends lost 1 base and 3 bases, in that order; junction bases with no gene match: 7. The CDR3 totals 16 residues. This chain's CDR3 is CASSLGPTSGLYEQYF. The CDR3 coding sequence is TGTGCCAGCAGCTTAGGACCGACTAGCGGTCTCTACGAGCAGTACTTC.

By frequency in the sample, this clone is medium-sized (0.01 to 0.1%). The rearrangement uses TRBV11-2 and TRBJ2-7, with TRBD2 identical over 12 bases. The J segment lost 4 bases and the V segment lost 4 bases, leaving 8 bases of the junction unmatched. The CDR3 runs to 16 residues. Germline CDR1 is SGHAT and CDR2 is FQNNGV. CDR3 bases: TGTGCCAGCAGCTACCCTAGGACTAGCGGGGATTACGAGCAGTACTTC. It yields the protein CASSYPRTSGDYEQYF. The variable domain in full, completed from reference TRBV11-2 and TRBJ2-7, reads EAGVAQSPRYKIIEKRQSVAFWCNPISGHATLYWYQQILGQGPKLLIQFQNNGVVDDSQLPKDRFSAERLKGVDSTLKIQPAKLEDSAVYLCASSYPRTSGDYEQYFGPGTRLTVT.

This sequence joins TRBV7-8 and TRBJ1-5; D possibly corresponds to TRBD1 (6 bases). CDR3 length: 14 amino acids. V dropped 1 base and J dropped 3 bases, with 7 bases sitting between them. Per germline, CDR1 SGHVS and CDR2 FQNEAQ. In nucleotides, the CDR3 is TGTGCCAGCAGCTTAGGGACAGTCAATCAGCCCCAGCATTTT. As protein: CASSLGTVNQPQHF.

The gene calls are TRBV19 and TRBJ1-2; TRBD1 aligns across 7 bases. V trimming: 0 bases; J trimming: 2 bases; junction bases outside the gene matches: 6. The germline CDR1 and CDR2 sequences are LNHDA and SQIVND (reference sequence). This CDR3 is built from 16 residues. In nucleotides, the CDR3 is TGTGCCAGTAGTATAGAGGGGACAGTCGCCAACTATGGCTACACCTTC. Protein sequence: CASSIEGTVANYGYTF.